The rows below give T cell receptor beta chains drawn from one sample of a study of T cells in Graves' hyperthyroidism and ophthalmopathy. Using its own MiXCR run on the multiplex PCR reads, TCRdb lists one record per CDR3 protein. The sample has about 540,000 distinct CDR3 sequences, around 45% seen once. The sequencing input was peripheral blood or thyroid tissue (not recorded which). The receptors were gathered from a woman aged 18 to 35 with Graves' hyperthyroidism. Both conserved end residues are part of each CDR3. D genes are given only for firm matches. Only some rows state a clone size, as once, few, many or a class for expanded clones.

CDR3aa: CASSLDRGNTIYF
CDR3nt: TGTGCCAGCAGCTTAGACAGGGGAAACACCATATATTTT
d_gene: NA
abundance: many
v_gene: TRBV5-6
j_gene: TRBJ1-3

CDR3aa: CAISEGYSGRNSPLHF
CDR3nt: TGTGCCATCAGTGAGGGCTACTCTGGAAGGAATTCACCCCTCCACTTT
d_gene: NA
abundance: NA
v_gene: TRBV10-3
j_gene: TRBJ1-6

CDR3aa: CASSSRQGSGNTIYF
CDR3nt: TGTGCCAGCAGTTCAAGACAGGGCTCTGGAAACACCATATATTTT
d_gene: TRBD1
abundance: NA
v_gene: TRBV27
j_gene: TRBJ1-3

CDR3aa: CARTGAANYGYTF
CDR3nt: TGTGCTAGGACGGGGGCAGCTAACTATGGCTACACCTTC
d_gene: NA
abundance: once
v_gene: TRBV24-1
j_gene: TRBJ1-2

CDR3aa: CASTPTNLPGMISGTNVLTF
CDR3nt: TGTGCCAGCACCCCAACAAATCTGCCAGGGATGATCTCTGGGACCAACGTCCTGACTTTC
d_gene: NA
abundance: NA
v_gene: TRBV10-2
j_gene: TRBJ2-6

CDR3aa: CASSLMEGANTEAFF
CDR3nt: TGTGCCAGCAGCTTAATGGAGGGGGCCAACACTGAAGCTTTCTTT
d_gene: TRBD1
abundance: few
v_gene: TRBV7-3
j_gene: TRBJ1-1

CDR3aa: CASSESLAETQYF
CDR3nt: TGTGCCAGCAGTGAGTCACTAGCGGAGACCCAGTACTTC
d_gene: TRBD2
abundance: NA
v_gene: TRBV25-1
j_gene: TRBJ2-5

CDR3aa: CASSQASGTHEAYEQYF
CDR3nt: TGTGCCAGCAGCCAAGCGTCGGGGACTCACGAGGCCTACGAGCAGTACTTC
d_gene: NA
abundance: few
v_gene: TRBV14
j_gene: TRBJ2-7

CDR3aa: CASSQEGTGAEAFF
CDR3nt: TGTGCCAGCAGCCAAGAAGGAACCGGAGCTGAAGCTTTCTTT
d_gene: NA
abundance: many
v_gene: TRBV4-2
j_gene: TRBJ1-1

CDR3aa: CVSSEKRPHTYEQYF
CDR3nt: TGTGTCAGCAGTGAAAAAAGACCCCACACCTACGAGCAGTACTTC
d_gene: NA
abundance: NA
v_gene: TRBV2
j_gene: TRBJ2-7

CDR3aa: CASSDYGPQGSGYTF
CDR3nt: TGTGCCAGCAGTGACTACGGGCCTCAGGGGTCTGGCTACACCTTC
d_gene: NA
abundance: many
v_gene: TRBV6-5
j_gene: TRBJ1-2

CDR3aa: CSAASGALETQYF
CDR3nt: TGCAGTGCTGCCTCCGGGGCGTTGGAGACCCAGTACTTC
d_gene: NA
abundance: many
v_gene: TRBV20-1
j_gene: TRBJ2-5

CDR3aa: CASSPWDELEAFF
CDR3nt: TGTGCCAGCAGCCCCTGGGACGAACTCGAAGCTTTCTTT
d_gene: NA
abundance: NA
v_gene: TRBV7-2
j_gene: TRBJ1-1

CDR3aa: CASSVRDRGLSPLHF
CDR3nt: TGTGCCAGCAGCGTAAGGGACAGGGGGCTTTCACCCCTCCACTTT
d_gene: TRBD1
abundance: NA
v_gene: TRBV9
j_gene: TRBJ1-6

CDR3aa: CASRAVGADTQYF
CDR3nt: TGTGCCAGCAGAGCCGTGGGGGCGGATACGCAGTATTTT
d_gene: NA
abundance: NA
v_gene: TRBV2
j_gene: TRBJ2-3

CDR3aa: CASSQPGNEQYF
CDR3nt: TGTGCCAGCAGCCAACCAGGGAACGAGCAGTACTTC
d_gene: NA
abundance: many
v_gene: TRBV3-1
j_gene: TRBJ2-7

CDR3aa: CASSPGGARTGELFF
CDR3nt: TGCGCCAGCAGCCCAGGGGGCGCGAGGACCGGGGAGCTGTTTTTT
d_gene: TRBD1
abundance: many
v_gene: TRBV4-1
j_gene: TRBJ2-2

CDR3aa: CASSPSGLAGAGEQYF
CDR3nt: TGTGCCAGCAGCCCATCGGGACTAGCGGGAGCGGGCGAGCAGTACTTC
d_gene: TRBD2
abundance: NA
v_gene: TRBV16
j_gene: TRBJ2-7

CDR3aa: CASRRGQGASNYGYTF
CDR3nt: TGTGCCAGCAGGAGGGGACAGGGGGCCTCTAACTATGGCTACACCTTC
d_gene: TRBD1
abundance: NA
v_gene: TRBV11-2
j_gene: TRBJ1-2

CDR3aa: CATSRAGDRGGQPQHF
CDR3nt: TGTGCCACCAGCAGAGCGGGAGACAGGGGTGGGCAGCCCCAGCATTTT
d_gene: TRBD1
abundance: NA
v_gene: TRBV15
j_gene: TRBJ1-5

CDR3aa: CASSLSRTGNYGYTF
CDR3nt: TGTGCCAGCAGCTTGTCTCGGACAGGGAACTATGGCTACACCTTC
d_gene: TRBD1
abundance: NA
v_gene: TRBV5-6
j_gene: TRBJ1-2

CDR3aa: CAIGGGYEQYF
CDR3nt: TGTGCCATCGGAGGGGGATACGAGCAGTACTTC
d_gene: NA
abundance: NA
v_gene: TRBV10-3
j_gene: TRBJ2-7

CDR3aa: CSALSEKLFF
CDR3nt: TGCAGTGCCTTATCCGAAAAACTGTTTTTT
d_gene: NA
abundance: many
v_gene: TRBV20-1
j_gene: TRBJ1-4

CDR3aa: CASSGNPGQGWETQYF
CDR3nt: TGTGCCAGCTCTGGAAACCCGGGACAGGGATGGGAGACCCAGTACTTC
d_gene: TRBD1
abundance: NA
v_gene: TRBV18
j_gene: TRBJ2-5

CDR3aa: CASSLGRDSNQPQHF
CDR3nt: TGTGCCAGCAGCTTGGGGAGGGATAGCAATCAGCCCCAGCATTTT
d_gene: NA
abundance: many
v_gene: TRBV5-1
j_gene: TRBJ1-5

CDR3aa: CASSNVRGNEQYF
CDR3nt: TGTGCCAGCAGTAACGTAAGGGGTAACGAGCAGTACTTC
d_gene: NA
abundance: many
v_gene: TRBV7-2
j_gene: TRBJ2-7

CDR3aa: CASSPGTGYSGNTIYF
CDR3nt: TGCGCCAGCAGCCCAGGGACGGGATACTCTGGAAACACCATATATTTT
d_gene: NA
abundance: many
v_gene: TRBV5-1
j_gene: TRBJ1-3

CDR3aa: CAISEAQIYEQYF
CDR3nt: TGTGCCATCAGTGAGGCACAGATCTACGAGCAGTACTTC
d_gene: NA
abundance: few
v_gene: TRBV10-3
j_gene: TRBJ2-7

CDR3aa: CSAGLAEIQDTQYF
CDR3nt: TGCAGCGCAGGACTAGCGGAAATCCAAGATACGCAGTATTTT
d_gene: TRBD2
abundance: NA
v_gene: TRBV29-1
j_gene: TRBJ2-3

CDR3aa: CASSPWTSGSYNEQFF
CDR3nt: TGTGCCAGCAGTCCGTGGACTAGCGGGAGTTACAATGAGCAGTTCTTC
d_gene: TRBD2
abundance: NA
v_gene: TRBV7-2
j_gene: TRBJ2-1

CDR3aa: CACSLARTGWNTEAFF
CDR3nt: TGTGCCTGCAGCTTGGCGAGGACAGGGTGGAACACTGAAGCTTTCTTT
d_gene: TRBD1
abundance: NA
v_gene: TRBV5-5
j_gene: TRBJ1-1

CDR3aa: CASSPGATGANVLTF
CDR3nt: TGTGCCAGCAGCCCGGGGGCTACTGGGGCCAACGTCCTGACTTTC
d_gene: NA
abundance: NA
v_gene: TRBV11-2
j_gene: TRBJ2-6